Listed here are 27 T cell receptor beta chains from one sample, sequenced in a study of response to subunit inactivated influenza vaccine. Each CDR3 protein is one row after TCRdb ran MiXCR on the RT-PCR reads. The sample has around 760,000 distinct CDR3 sequences; around 14% are singletons. Sequenced material: PBMCs from blood, taken around two weeks before vaccination. The receptors derive from a man aged 50-60 years who received an inactivated influenza vaccine.

This clonotype turned up a few times. The rearrangement uses TRBV9 and TRBJ2-7; no clear D. Trimming stripped 2 bases from V and 1 base from J, with 7 bases between. Germline CDR1 is SGDLS and CDR2 is YYNGEE. There are 13 residues in the CDR3. CDR3 in DNA: TGTGCCAGCAGCGTGGGCGAGTCCTACGAGCAGTACTTC. Translating it yields CASSVGESYEQYF.

This clonotype was recorded a few times. The CDR3 bases are TGTGCCAGCAGCCCTTGGGACAACCCGAGCTCCTATAATTCACCCCTCCACTTT. This codes for CASSPWDNPSSYNSPLHF. The chain combines TRBV7-8 with TRBJ1-6, with D perhaps TRBD1 (6 bases). The germline V and J ends were trimmed by 5 bases and 0 bases, with 17 bases remaining between them. In germline, CDR1 is SGHVS, CDR2 FQNEAQ. This CDR3 contains 18 residues.

The V and J genes are TRBV7-2 and TRBJ2-6, with unresolved D. The germline gives CDR1 SGHTA, CDR2 FQGNSA. The CDR3 is made up of 15 amino acids. V was clipped by 4 bases and J by 2 bases, with 9 bases between them. CDR3 nucleotides: TGTGCCAGCAGCTCGGAAAGCGCTGGGGCCAACGTCCTGACTTTC. This codes for CASSSESAGANVLTF.

This clonotype has just a few counts. The chain combines TRBV29-1 with TRBJ2-7; the match to TRBD1 covers 10 bases. V shed 8 bases and J 5 bases; nucleotides not matched to a gene: 9. This CDR3 contains 13 residues. Germline-derived CDR1 and CDR2 are SQVTM and ANQGSEA. CDR3 DNA sequence: TGCAGCACCGGGGGACAGGGGTTGGACGAGCAGTACTTC. This encodes CSTGGQGLDEQYF.

The table lists this clonotype with a few counts. The rearrangement uses TRBV5-1 and TRBJ2-1, with TRBD1 matching over 8 bases. With 4 bases clipped from V and 3 bases from J, the junction kept 9 bases outside the gene matches. The CDR3 sequence is 16 residues long. Germline CDR1 reads SGHRS; CDR2 reads YFSETQ. CDR3 DNA sequence: TGCGCCAGCAGCCCACCGGTGACAGGGGTCTACAATGAGCAGTTCTTC. As protein: CASSPPVTGVYNEQFF.

This clonotype came up many times. The chain couples TRBV20-1 to TRBJ2-1; D unclear. This CDR3 spans 10 amino acids. The V end was cut by 6 bases, the J end by 5 bases, with 5 bases between. Germline values: CDR1 DFQATT, CDR2 SNEGSKA (reference sequence). DNA for the CDR3: TGCAGTGCGGGTAACAATGAGCAGTTCTTC. Encoded protein: CSAGNNEQFF.

The J gene is TRBJ1-2, the V gene TRBV4-1; D is perhaps TRBD1 (5 bases). Germline values: CDR1 MGHRA, CDR2 YSYEKL. There are 15 residues in the CDR3. V shed 0 bases and J shed 4 bases, with 12 bases lying between them. Here the CDR3 DNA reads TGCGCCAGCAGCCAAGATTCGGGGGTGGCCTATGGCTACACCTTC. It encodes CASSQDSGVAYGYTF.

The chain combines TRBV12-3 or TRBV12-4 with TRBJ1-1; the D is unclear. This CDR3 has 14 residues. The ends were cut back, 4 bases at V and 3 bases at J, with 12 bases in the middle. CDR3 bases: TGTGCCAGCAGTTCGTCGTATAGGGACACTGAAGCTTTCTTT. Its protein product is CASSSSYRDTEAFF.

This clonotype was counted between two and nine times. The rearrangement joins TRBV4-2 to TRBJ2-2; tentatively, D is TRBD1 (6 bases). The V and J ends lost 4 bases and 3 bases respectively, with 9 bases between them. This CDR3 spans 14 amino acids. Looked up from germline, CDR1 is LGHNA and CDR2 is YNFKEQ. The CDR3 here is CASSRTDDTGELFF. In nucleotides, the CDR3 is TGTGCCAGCAGCCGGACAGATGACACCGGGGAGCTGTTTTTT.

This clonotype was counted only a few times. The rearrangement links TRBV20-1 to TRBJ1-2; the match to TRBD1 covers 7 bases. The V gene end was trimmed by 6 bases and the J gene end by 8 bases; junction bases not matched to a gene: 15. This CDR3 comprises 14 residues. Germline V lookup: CDR1 DFQATT, CDR2 SNEGSKA (reference sequence). Here the CDR3 reads CSAKIGTAIGGYTF. CDR3 coding DNA: TGCAGTGCAAAGATTGGGACAGCGATAGGGGGCTACACCTTC.

V gene TRBV12-3 or TRBV12-4 combines with J gene TRBJ2-5; 7 nucleotides agree with TRBD2. The CDR3 is 14 residues long. The J segment lost 2 bases and the V segment lost 7 bases, leaving 7 bases of the junction unmatched. This CDR3 is CASKRGSDQETQYF. CDR3 nucleotides: TGTGCCAGCAAACGCGGGAGCGATCAAGAGACCCAGTACTTC.

This clonotype was seen only a few times. The chain links TRBV12-3 or TRBV12-4 to TRBJ2-5, with unresolved D. V was clipped by 3 bases and J by 2 bases, with 16 bases between them. The CDR3 is 16 residues long. In DNA form, the CDR3 reads TGTGCCAGCAGTTTTGGACGGTCTACCATTCAAGAGACCCAGTACTTC. As protein: CASSFGRSTIQETQYF.

This clonotype has just a few counts. This rearrangement joins TRBV19 to TRBJ2-2; TRBD2 agrees at 9 bases. The CDR3 sequence is 13 residues long. The germline V gene encodes CDR1 LNHDA and CDR2 SQIVND (reference sequence). Unmatched junction bases numbered 5, after V lost 8 bases and J lost 7 bases. The CDR3 is CASFSGRVGELFF. The CDR3 DNA follows: TGTGCCAGTTTTAGCGGGAGAGTCGGGGAGCTGTTTTTT.

This clonotype has a handful of counts. At one end the junction does not follow the germline gene, possibly because of a read error. V and J are TRBV5-1 and TRBJ2-3, with no clear D. The CDR3 runs to 14 residues. Germline V gives CDR1 SGHRS, CDR2 YFSETQ. CDR3 coding DNA: TGTGCCAGCAGCTTAGGGCGCCGCACAGATACGCAGTATTTT. This translates into CASSLGRRTDTQYF.

The J gene is TRBJ2-7, the V gene TRBV6-2 or TRBV6-3; possible D gene TRBD1, 6 bases. CDR3 length equals 14 residues. Trimming removed 5 bases at V and 2 bases at J, with 13 bases between. Germline V gene sequence: CDR1 MNHEY, CDR2 SVGEGT. CDR3 sequence reads: CASSPRDTPYEQYF. The CDR3 DNA reads TGTGCCAGCAGTCCCCGGGACACCCCCTACGAGCAGTACTTC.

This clonotype was seen a few times. The CDR3 spells CASGQGRHEQYF. DNA for the CDR3: TGTGCCAGCGGACAGGGAAGACACGAGCAGTACTTC. This chain links TRBV12-3 or TRBV12-4 with TRBJ2-7, with 8 bases lining up with TRBD1. The CDR3 is made up of 12 amino acids. Trimming at V came to 8 bases and at J to 5 bases, leaving 5 bases not matched to a gene.

This clonotype was found a few times. The CDR3: CASSSRVPAYNEQFF. For the CDR3, the DNA is TGTGCCAGCAGCTCCCGGGTCCCGGCATACAATGAGCAGTTCTTC. J is TRBJ2-1 and V is TRBV28; no clear D gene. The ends were cut back, 6 bases at V and 4 bases at J, with 16 bases in the middle. Germline-derived CDR1 and CDR2 are MDHEN and SYDVKM. The CDR3 is 15 residues long.

This clonotype was counted a few times. CDR3: CASSRRGLQETQYF. Here the CDR3 DNA reads TGTGCCAGCAGCCGCAGGGGGCTCCAAGAGACCCAGTACTTC. The chain recombines TRBV12-3 or TRBV12-4 with TRBJ2-5; 8 bases fit TRBD1. The CDR3 is 14 amino acids. The trim removed 6 bases at V and 1 base at J, leaving 4 bases unmatched.

Only a few counts were recorded for this clonotype. The chain employs TRBV7-2 and TRBJ2-1; tentatively, D is TRBD1 (5 bases). Germline CDR1 and CDR2: SGHTA and FQGNSA. Deletions cut 0 bases from V and 10 bases from J, with 22 bases between. The CDR3 extends over 17 amino acids. The CDR3 DNA reads as TGTGCCAGCAGCTTAGCGGTGGGCGGCTTGGGGCCCGTCGAGCAGTTCTTC. Protein: CASSLAVGGLGPVEQFF.

Ten or more counts support this clonotype. The chain links TRBV4-1 to TRBJ2-3, with TRBD2 matching 10 bases. Looked up from germline, CDR1 is MGHRA and CDR2 is YSYEKL. The CDR3 extends over 15 amino acids. The junction had 6 bases not matched to a gene; V was cut back by 3 bases and J by 6 bases. CDR3 amino acids: CASSQASGGYDTQYF. In DNA, the CDR3 is TGCGCCAGCAGCCAGGCTAGCGGGGGTTACGATACGCAGTATTTT.

This clonotype occurred a few times. The chain has TRBV24-1 and TRBJ2-5; 9 bases map to TRBD2. Trimming removed 4 bases from V and 2 bases from J; junction bases left unmatched: 7. Germline V CDR1 and CDR2: KGHDR, SFDVKD. There are 16 residues in the CDR3. DNA for the CDR3: TGTGCCACCAGTGACGGGGGACTAGCAGAACAAGAGACCCAGTACTTC. It codes for CATSDGGLAEQETQYF.

This clonotype came up a few times. The CDR3 loop is CAWSPAYTQYF. CDR3 bases: TGTGCCTGGAGCCCGGCATATACGCAGTATTTT. The gene calls are TRBV30 and TRBJ2-3; D is undetermined. Germline V gene sequence: CDR1 GTSNPN, CDR2 SVGIG (reference sequence). Trimming took off 3 bases at V and 7 bases at J, with 8 bases between the two ends. This CDR3 is 11 amino acids long.

This clonotype was detected many times. The genes are TRBV29-1 and TRBJ2-3; D is uncertain. V was clipped by 3 bases and J by 2 bases, with 12 bases between them. The CDR3 contains 14 residues. CDR1 SQVTM and CDR2 ANQGSEA come from the germline V gene. As DNA, the CDR3 is TGCAGCGTTGAGGCTAGTCTCCACACAGATACGCAGTATTTT. Translation: CSVEASLHTDTQYF.

This chain joins TRBV12-3 or TRBV12-4 and TRBJ2-3; perhaps TRBD1 as D (5 bases). The CDR3 sequence is 16 residues long. V was clipped by 0 bases and J by 2 bases, with 12 bases between them. The CDR3 sequence: CASSLATGRPTDTQYF. CDR3 nucleotides: TGTGCCAGCAGTTTAGCCACAGGTCGACCCACAGATACGCAGTATTTT.

The chain joins TRBV3-1 to TRBJ2-1; D gene ambiguous. This CDR3 has 13 residues. The V and J ends lost 0 bases and 6 bases respectively, with 6 bases between them. Germline CDR1 is LGHDT and CDR2 is YNNKEL (reference sequence). The CDR3 DNA sequence: TGTGCCAGCAGCCAAGATGGGTTCAATGAGCAGTTCTTC. Translating it yields CASSQDGFNEQFF.

The rearrangement links TRBV5-6 to TRBJ2-7; D unresolved. CDR3 length: 12 residues. CDR1 is SGHDT, CDR2 YYEEEE, per germline. V was clipped by 3 bases and J by 7 bases, with 11 bases between them. The CDR3 coding sequence is TGTGCCAGCAGCTCCACCCAGCCAGAGCAGTACTTC. Encoded protein: CASSSTQPEQYF.

The chain combines TRBV29-1 with TRBJ2-2; D gene uncertain. CDR1 is SQVTM, CDR2 ANQGSEA, per germline. Trimming stripped 6 bases from V and 7 bases from J, with 9 bases between. The CDR3 length is 11 residues. This CDR3 reads CSVDSLGELFF. CDR3 sequence (DNA): TGCAGCGTGGATAGCCTCGGGGAGCTGTTTTTT.